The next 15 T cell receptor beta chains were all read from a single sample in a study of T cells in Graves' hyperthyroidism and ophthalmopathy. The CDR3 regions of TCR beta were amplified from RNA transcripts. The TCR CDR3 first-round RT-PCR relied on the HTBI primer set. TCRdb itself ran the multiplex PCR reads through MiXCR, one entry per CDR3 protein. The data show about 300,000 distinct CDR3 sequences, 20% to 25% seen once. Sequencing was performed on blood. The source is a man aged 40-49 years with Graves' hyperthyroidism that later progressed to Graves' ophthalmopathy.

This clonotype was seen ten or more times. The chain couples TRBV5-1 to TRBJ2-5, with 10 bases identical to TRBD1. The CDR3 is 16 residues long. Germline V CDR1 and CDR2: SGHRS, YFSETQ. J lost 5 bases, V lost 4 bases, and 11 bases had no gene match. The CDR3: CASSPFPGQGSETQYF. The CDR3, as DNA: TGCGCCAGCAGCCCTTTTCCGGGACAGGGGTCGGAGACCCAGTACTTC.

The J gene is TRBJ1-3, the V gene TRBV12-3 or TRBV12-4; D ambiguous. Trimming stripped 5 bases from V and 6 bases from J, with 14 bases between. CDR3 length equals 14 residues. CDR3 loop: CASSPTEQKNTIYF. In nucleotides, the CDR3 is TGTGCCAGCAGTCCGACCGAGCAGAAAAACACCATATATTTT.

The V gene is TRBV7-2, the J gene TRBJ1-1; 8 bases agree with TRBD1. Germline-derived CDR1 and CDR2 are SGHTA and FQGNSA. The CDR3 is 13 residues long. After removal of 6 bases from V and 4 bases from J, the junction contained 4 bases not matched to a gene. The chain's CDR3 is CASRSTGGTEAFF. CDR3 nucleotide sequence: TGTGCCAGCAGATCTACAGGGGGCACTGAAGCTTTCTTT.

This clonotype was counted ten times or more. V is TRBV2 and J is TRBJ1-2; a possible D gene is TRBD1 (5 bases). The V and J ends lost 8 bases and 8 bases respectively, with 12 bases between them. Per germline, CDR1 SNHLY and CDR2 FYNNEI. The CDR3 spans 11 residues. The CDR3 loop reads CASRTGVGYTF. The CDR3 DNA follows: TGTGCCAGCCGAACAGGAGTGGGCTACACCTTC. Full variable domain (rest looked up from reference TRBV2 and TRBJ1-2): EPEVTQTPSHQVTQMGQEVILRCVPISNHLYFYWYRQILGQKVEFLVSFYNNEISEKSEIFDDQFSVERPDGSNFTLKIRSTKLEDSAMYFCASRTGVGYTFGSGTRLTVV.

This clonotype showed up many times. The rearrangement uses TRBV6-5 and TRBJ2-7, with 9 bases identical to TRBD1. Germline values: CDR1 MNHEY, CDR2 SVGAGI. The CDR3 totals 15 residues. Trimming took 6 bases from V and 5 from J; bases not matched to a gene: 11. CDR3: CASRSTRTGDHEQYF. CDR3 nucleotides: TGTGCCAGCAGGTCCACAAGGACAGGGGACCACGAGCAGTACTTC.

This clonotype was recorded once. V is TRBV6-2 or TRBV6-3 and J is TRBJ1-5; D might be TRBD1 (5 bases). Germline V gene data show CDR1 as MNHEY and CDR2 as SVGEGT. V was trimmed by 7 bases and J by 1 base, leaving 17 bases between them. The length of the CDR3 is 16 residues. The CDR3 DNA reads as TGTGCCAGCACCCCTATGGCGGGGGGAAGCAATCAGCCCCAGCATTTT. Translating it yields CASTPMAGGSNQPQHF.

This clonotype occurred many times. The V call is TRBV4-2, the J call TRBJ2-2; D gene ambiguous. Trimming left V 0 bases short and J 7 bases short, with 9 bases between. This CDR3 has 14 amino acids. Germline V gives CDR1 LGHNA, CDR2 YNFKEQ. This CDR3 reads CASSQDGWGGELFF. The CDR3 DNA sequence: TGTGCCAGCAGCCAAGATGGGTGGGGCGGGGAGCTGTTTTTT.

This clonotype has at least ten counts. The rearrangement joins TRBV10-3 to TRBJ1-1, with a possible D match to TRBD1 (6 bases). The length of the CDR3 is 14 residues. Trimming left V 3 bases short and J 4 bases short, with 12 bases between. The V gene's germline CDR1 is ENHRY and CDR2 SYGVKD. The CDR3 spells CAISDGGGSTEAFF. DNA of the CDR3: TGTGCCATCAGTGATGGAGGGGGGAGCACTGAAGCTTTCTTT.

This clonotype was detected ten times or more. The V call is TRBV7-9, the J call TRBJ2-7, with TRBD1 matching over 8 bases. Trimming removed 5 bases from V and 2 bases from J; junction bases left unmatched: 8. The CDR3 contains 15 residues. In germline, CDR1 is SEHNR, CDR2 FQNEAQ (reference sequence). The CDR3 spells CASSNRDRPTYEQYF. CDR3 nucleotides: TGTGCCAGCAGCAACCGGGACAGGCCCACCTACGAGCAGTACTTC. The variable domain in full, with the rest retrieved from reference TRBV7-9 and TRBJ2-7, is DTGVSQNPRHKITKRGQNVTFRCDPISEHNRLYWYRQTLGQGPEFLTYFQNEAQLEKSRLLSDRFSAERPKGSFSTLEIQRTEQGDSAMYLCASSNRDRPTYEQYFGPGTRLTVT.

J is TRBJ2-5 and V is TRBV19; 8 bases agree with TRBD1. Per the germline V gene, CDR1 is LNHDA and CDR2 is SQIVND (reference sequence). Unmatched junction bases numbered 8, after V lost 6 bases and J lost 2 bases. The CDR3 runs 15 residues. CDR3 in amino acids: CASSPRTGPQETQYF. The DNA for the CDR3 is TGTGCCAGTAGCCCCAGGACAGGGCCACAAGAGACCCAGTACTTC.

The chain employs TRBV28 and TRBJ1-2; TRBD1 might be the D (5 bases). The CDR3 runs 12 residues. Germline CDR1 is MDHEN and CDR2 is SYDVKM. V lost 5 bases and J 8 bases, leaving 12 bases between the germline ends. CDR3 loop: CASSRQGNGYTF. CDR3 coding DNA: TGTGCCAGCAGTAGGCAGGGAAACGGCTACACCTTC.

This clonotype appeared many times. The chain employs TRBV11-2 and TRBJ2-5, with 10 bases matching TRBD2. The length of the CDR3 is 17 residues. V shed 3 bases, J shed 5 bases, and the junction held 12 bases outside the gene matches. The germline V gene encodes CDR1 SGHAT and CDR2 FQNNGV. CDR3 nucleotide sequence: TGTGCCAGCAGCTTTCTGGGAGCGGGAGGGCCGCGGGAGACCCAGTACTTC. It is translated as CASSFLGAGGPRETQYF.

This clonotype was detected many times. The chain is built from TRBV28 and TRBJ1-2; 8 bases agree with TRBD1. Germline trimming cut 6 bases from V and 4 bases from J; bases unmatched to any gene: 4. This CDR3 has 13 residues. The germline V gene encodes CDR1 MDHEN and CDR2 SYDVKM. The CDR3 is CASSQDRGYGYTF. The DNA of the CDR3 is TGTGCCAGCAGCCAAGACAGGGGCTATGGCTACACCTTC.

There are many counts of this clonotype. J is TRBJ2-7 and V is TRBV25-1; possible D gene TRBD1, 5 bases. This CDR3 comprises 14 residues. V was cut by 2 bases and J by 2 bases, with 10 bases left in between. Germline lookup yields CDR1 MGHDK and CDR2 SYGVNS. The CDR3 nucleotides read TGTGCCAGCAGTGAACGGCAGGGTACCTACGAGCAGTACTTC. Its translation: CASSERQGTYEQYF.

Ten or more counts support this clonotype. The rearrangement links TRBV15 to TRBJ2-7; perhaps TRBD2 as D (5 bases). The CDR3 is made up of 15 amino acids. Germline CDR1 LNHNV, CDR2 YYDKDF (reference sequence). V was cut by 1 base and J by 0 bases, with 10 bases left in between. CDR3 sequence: CATSRGSSSSYEQYF. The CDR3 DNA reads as TGTGCCACCAGCAGAGGGTCTAGCAGCTCCTACGAGCAGTACTTC.